Given below is one T cell receptor (beta chain) in context. The sample belongs to a study of T cell responses to AZD1222 COVID-19 vaccine. The CDR3 sequence is 17 residues long. Trimming took 3 bases from V and 2 from J; bases not matched to a gene: 10. Germline CDR1 is LGHNA and CDR2 is YNFKEQ. Sequencing used immunoSEQ multiplex PCR; TCRdb keeps in-frame clones, though not all of them. The sample contains some 150,000 clones, approximately 88% of which appear only once. The chain has TRBV4-2 and TRBJ1-2, with TRBD1 identical over 9 bases. Specimen: peripheral blood, collected on day 0 of MenACWY control vaccination. This TCR came from an adult in good health. The CDR3 nucleotides read TGTGCCAGCAGCCATTCCTTGACAGGGGGGTTCAACTATGGCTACACCTTC. Translating gives CASSHSLTGGFNYGYTF.